A single T cell receptor beta chain is shown here with its context. Germline loops: CDR1 SNHLY, CDR2 FYNNEI. The CDR3 sequence is 13 residues long. This entry is derived from a study of T cells expressing NK-cell markers. As for the study in general: From sorted CD3+CD56+NKG2C+, CD3+CD56+NKG2C- and CD3+CD56-NKG2C+ T cells came the TCR beta repertoires.

TCRdb re-called the 5' RACE reads and gives one entry per CDR3 protein, without DNA. The sample yields about 400,000 distinct CDR3 sequences, of which the top ten take up 9.5% to 12%. The sequence came from a woman between 45 and 60 years old in good health. This chain joins TRBV2 and TRBJ1-2; as DNA is missing, the TRBD1 call by TCRdb cannot be tested. Material for sequencing was blood T cells: a sorted CD56 or NKG2C T cell subset, CD4+ or CD8+ T cells, or bulk PBMC T cells (not recorded which). The CDR3 region is CASSEAGADGYTF.